This passage covers 13 T cell receptor beta chains from one sample sequenced in a study of glioma-infiltrating T cells after dendritic cell vaccination. Time point indicated: after dendritic cell vaccination, including at tumor progression/relapse. Produced via immunoSEQ multiplex PCR; TCRdb's table is partial and in-frame only. The sample lists 75,000 to 95,000 clones; roughly 84% were seen once. Sequencing was performed on blood, taken after dendritic cell vaccination. The receptors originated from a human donor with glioblastoma.

V is TRBV19 and J is TRBJ1-1; 9 bases align to TRBD1. V lost 3 bases and J lost 5; bases outside the gene matches: 4. The CDR3 consists of 14 residues. Per germline, CDR1 LNHDA and CDR2 SQIVND (reference sequence). CDR3 protein: CASSITGQGTEAFF. The CDR3 nucleotides read TGTGCCAGTAGTATCACGGGACAGGGTACTGAAGCTTTCTTT.

The chain employs TRBV6-6 and TRBJ1-5; D uncertain. CDR1 MNHNY and CDR2 SVGAGI come from the germline V gene (reference sequence). Trimming shortened V by 2 bases and J by 7 bases, and 9 bases separated the two germline ends. This CDR3 spans 13 amino acids. CDR3 in amino acids: CASSYLGGQPQHF. CDR3 sequence (DNA): TGTGCCAGCAGTTACCTGGGAGGACAGCCCCAGCATTTT.

The V and J genes are TRBV5-5 and TRBJ1-1; D perhaps matches TRBD1 (6 bases). V gave up 2 bases and J gave up 3 bases, with 11 bases separating them. Germline assignment: CDR1 SGHKS and CDR2 YYEKEE (reference sequence). This CDR3 has 14 amino acids. CDR3 DNA: TGTGCCAGCAGCTTACAGGGTATGTACACTGAAGCTTTCTTT. Its translation: CASSLQGMYTEAFF.

V usage is TRBV6-1 and J usage is TRBJ1-1, with D possibly being TRBD1 (5 bases). Deletions cut 11 bases from V and 0 bases from J, with 13 bases between. CDR1 MNHNS and CDR2 SASEGT come from the germline V gene. CDR3 length: 13 amino acids. The CDR3 region is CAGGGLMNTEAFF. Written as DNA, the CDR3 is TGTGCCGGGGGGGGTCTCATGAACACTGAAGCTTTCTTT.

J is TRBJ2-3 and V is TRBV7-6, with a weak D call TRBD2 (6 bases). The CDR3 runs to 14 residues. Germline V gene sequence: CDR1 SGHVS, CDR2 FNYEAQ. V shed 2 bases and J shed 2 bases, with 8 bases lying between them. In DNA, the CDR3 is TGTGCCAGCAGCTTATGGGGGGACACAGATACGCAGTATTTT. Its translation is CASSLWGDTDTQYF.

The V gene is TRBV5-5, the J gene TRBJ1-5, with D hard to call. The V end lost 4 bases, the J end lost 6 bases, and 17 bases lay between the germline ends. The CDR3 runs to 15 residues. The germline gives CDR1 SGHKS, CDR2 YYEKEE (reference sequence). CDR3 sequence reads: CASSLGVPRGQPQHF. The CDR3 DNA reads TGTGCCAGCAGCCTCGGCGTCCCCCGGGGTCAGCCCCAGCATTTT.

This clone was counted only a few times. This rearrangement joins TRBV7-7 to TRBJ1-1, with D tentatively TRBD1 (5 bases). Germline CDR1 is SSHAT and CDR2 is FNYEAQ (reference sequence). The CDR3 has 13 amino acids. V was pared by 3 bases and J by 4 bases, with 9 bases between. CDR3 protein: CASSLRDGTEAFF. Here the CDR3 DNA reads TGTGCCAGCAGCTTGCGGGACGGCACTGAAGCTTTCTTT.

The V call is TRBV6-1, the J call TRBJ2-7, with 7 bases matching TRBD1. Per germline, CDR1 MNHNS and CDR2 SASEGT. The CDR3 covers 12 residues. Trimming took 6 bases from V and 6 from J; bases not matched to a gene: 5. The CDR3 bases are TGTGCCAGCAGGGTAAACAGGGGCGAGCAGTACTTC. This codes for CASRVNRGEQYF.

This chain links TRBV15 with TRBJ1-5; possibly TRBD1 for D (5 bases). This CDR3 contains 16 residues. Germline lookup yields CDR1 LNHNV and CDR2 YYDKDF (reference sequence). Trimming took off 0 bases at V and 6 bases at J, with 15 bases between the two ends. The CDR3, as DNA: TGTGCCACCAGCAGAGAATCCCCCCAGGGCGGTCAGCCCCAGCATTTT. This sequence encodes CATSRESPQGGQPQHF.

The chain uses TRBV5-6 and TRBJ2-1; weak D call: TRBD2 (6 bases). V lost 4 bases to trimming and J lost 9 bases, with 14 bases between them. The germline V gene has CDR1 SGHDT and CDR2 YYEEEE. The CDR3 runs to 13 residues. The CDR3 here is CASSPGGASEQFF. The CDR3 DNA reads TGTGCCAGCAGCCCTGGCGGGGCTAGTGAGCAGTTCTTC.

The V and J genes are TRBV6-5 and TRBJ2-1, with 9 bases lining up with TRBD1. The V gene's germline CDR1 is MNHEY and CDR2 SVGAGI. V gave up 0 bases and J gave up 9 bases; unmatched junction bases: 6. The CDR3 consists of 15 residues. DNA for the CDR3: TGTGCCAGCAGTTACTCAGGGACAGGGAGTCTTGAGCAGTTCTTC. Translating it yields CASSYSGTGSLEQFF.

V and J are TRBV19 and TRBJ2-7, with 13 nucleotides matching TRBD2. The CDR3 is 16 residues long. Germline lookup yields CDR1 LNHDA and CDR2 SQIVND (reference sequence). The J segment lost 6 bases and the V segment lost 5 bases, leaving 10 bases of the junction unmatched. The CDR3 DNA reads as TGTGCCAGTAGTTCCTTTCGGACTAGCGGGAGCGCCGAGCAGTACTTC. Translation gives CASSSFRTSGSAEQYF. The whole variable domain, filled in from reference TRBV19 and TRBJ2-7, reads DGGITQSPKYLFRKEGQNVTLSCEQNLNHDAMYWYRQDPGQGLRLIYYSQIVNDFQKGDIAEGYSVSREKKESFPLTVTSAQKNPTAFYLCASSSFRTSGSAEQYFGPGTRLTVT.

The chain has TRBV5-8 and TRBJ1-5; possibly TRBD1 for D (5 bases). The V gene's germline CDR1 is SGHTS and CDR2 YDEGEE. V lost 3 bases and J 4 bases, leaving 11 bases between the germline ends. The CDR3 is 14 residues long. The CDR3 DNA sequence: TGTGCCAGCAGCTATAGGGGAACAAATCAGCCCCAGCATTTT. Its protein product is CASSYRGTNQPQHF.